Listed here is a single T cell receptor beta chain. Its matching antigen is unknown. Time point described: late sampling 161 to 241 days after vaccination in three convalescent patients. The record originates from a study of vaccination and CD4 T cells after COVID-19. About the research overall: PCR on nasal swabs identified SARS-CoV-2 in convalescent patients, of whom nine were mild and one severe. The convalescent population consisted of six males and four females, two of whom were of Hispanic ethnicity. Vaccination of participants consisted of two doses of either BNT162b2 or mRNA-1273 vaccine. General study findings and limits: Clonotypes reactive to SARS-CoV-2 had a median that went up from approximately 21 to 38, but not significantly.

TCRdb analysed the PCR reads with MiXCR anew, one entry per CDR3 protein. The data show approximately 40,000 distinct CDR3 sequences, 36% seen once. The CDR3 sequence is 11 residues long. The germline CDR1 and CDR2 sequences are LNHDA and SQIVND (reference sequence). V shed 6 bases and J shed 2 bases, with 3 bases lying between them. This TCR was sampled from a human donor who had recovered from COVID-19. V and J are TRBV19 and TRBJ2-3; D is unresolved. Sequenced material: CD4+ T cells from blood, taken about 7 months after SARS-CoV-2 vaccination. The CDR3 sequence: CASSVTDTQYF. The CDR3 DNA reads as TGTGCCAGTAGCGTCACAGATACGCAGTATTTT.